The next 17 T cell receptor beta chains were all read from a single sample in a study of T-cell reconstitution after alpha-beta-depleted transplantation in children. A TCRbeta library incorporating unique molecular identifiers was prepared. MiXCR, applied by TCRdb to the PCR reads, yields one record per CDR3 protein. The sample consists of about 270,000 distinct CDR3 sequences, around 9.6% of them appearing once. The material was PBMCs from the stem cell graft donor, obtained from the stem cell graft. The origin of the receptors is a human donor who donated a stem cell graft to a child with SCID.

J is TRBJ2-5 and V is TRBV12-3 or TRBV12-4; D gene uncertain. V was trimmed by 0 bases and J by 1 base, leaving 15 bases between them. This CDR3 spans 17 amino acids. The CDR3 DNA reads TGTGCCAGCAGTTTAGCCTTTCGTTCAAACCCCCAAGAGACCCAGTACTTC. This codes for CASSLAFRSNPQETQYF.

This clonotype was picked up many times. The rearrangement uses TRBV24-1 and TRBJ1-1, with a tentative D call TRBD1 (5 bases). With 10 bases removed from V and 0 bases from J, the gap between germline ends came to 11 bases. Germline CDR1 is KGHDR and CDR2 is SFDVKD. CDR3 size: 13 residues. CDR3 in DNA: TGTGCCACTCCGGACACATTGAACACTGAAGCTTTCTTT. Its translation: CATPDTLNTEAFF.

This clonotype was recorded a few times. The rearrangement joins TRBV20-1 to TRBJ2-2; D is unresolved. This CDR3 region has 11 residues. Germline CDR1 is DFQATT and CDR2 is SNEGSKA (reference sequence). Between the trimmed V and J ends, which lost 3 bases and 6 bases, there was a span of 5 bases. CDR3 nucleotides: TGCAGTGCTAGTTGGGCCGGGGAGCTGTTTTTT. As protein: CSASWAGELFF.

The CDR3: CASRGGLVGRNEQFF. CDR3 DNA: TGTGCCAGCAGGGGCGGGCTAGTGGGTCGTAATGAGCAGTTCTTC. J is TRBJ2-1 and V is TRBV5-5, with a possible D match to TRBD2 (5 bases). Germline-derived CDR1 and CDR2 are SGHKS and YYEKEE (reference sequence). V gave up 5 bases and J gave up 7 bases, with 19 bases separating them. The length of the CDR3 is 15 residues.

The chain combines TRBV2 with TRBJ2-2; 10 bases map to TRBD1. Germline CDR1 reads SNHLY; CDR2 reads FYNNEI. The CDR3 length is 15 residues. The ends lost 5 bases at V and 4 bases at J; junction bases unmatched: 4. The CDR3 sequence: CASSPGQGVTGELFF. In DNA form, the CDR3 reads TGTGCCAGCAGTCCCGGACAGGGGGTCACCGGGGAGCTGTTTTTT.

This clonotype was counted between two and nine times. The chain recombines TRBV20-1 with TRBJ2-5, with TRBD2 identical over 10 bases. The CDR3 is made up of 16 amino acids. Trimming at V came to 3 bases and at J to 4 bases, leaving 11 bases not matched to a gene. Per germline, CDR1 DFQATT and CDR2 SNEGSKA (reference sequence). The CDR3 spells CSASGGHSSGGETQYF. The CDR3 nucleotides are TGCAGTGCTAGTGGGGGTCACTCTAGCGGGGGAGAGACCCAGTACTTC.

V is TRBV10-3 and J is TRBJ2-7; no firm D call. V was cut by 10 bases and J by 5 bases, with 12 bases left in between. Germline loops: CDR1 ENHRY, CDR2 SYGVKD. The CDR3 extends over 11 amino acids. CDR3 bases: TGTGCCACTGCCCACATAGACGAGCAGTACTTC. Its translation is CATAHIDEQYF.

The chain is built from TRBV2 and TRBJ2-2; 8 bases align to TRBD1. V gave up 6 bases and J gave up 2 bases; unmatched junction bases: 2. Germline assignment: CDR1 SNHLY and CDR2 FYNNEI. The CDR3 extends over 14 amino acids. The CDR3 nucleotides read TGTGCCAGCAGCGACAGGGGAAACACCGGGGAGCTGTTTTTT. This gives the protein CASSDRGNTGELFF. Full variable domain (remainder filled in from reference TRBV2 and TRBJ2-2): EPEVTQTPSHQVTQMGQEVILRCVPISNHLYFYWYRQILGQKVEFLVSFYNNEISEKSEIFDDQFSVERPDGSNFTLKIRSTKLEDSAMYFCASSDRGNTGELFFGEGSRLTVL.

The chain recombines TRBV12-3 or TRBV12-4 with TRBJ1-3, with TRBD1 matching 7 bases. The CDR3 runs 15 residues. Trimming took 6 bases from V and 0 from J; bases not matched to a gene: 5. The CDR3 region has the DNA TGTGCCAGCAGGGGACAGCCTAGCTCTGGAAACACCATATATTTT. Its protein is CASRGQPSSGNTIYF.

This chain links TRBV20-1 with TRBJ2-7; either TRBD1 or TRBD2 may supply D (5 bases each). The CDR3 contains 14 residues. CDR1 DFQATT and CDR2 SNEGSKA come from the germline V gene (reference sequence). V was pared by 5 bases and J by 6 bases, with 20 bases between. In nucleotides, the CDR3 is TGCAGTGCTCTCCACCGGGACCACTTCTCCGAGCAGTACTTC. Residues: CSALHRDHFSEQYF.

This clonotype was found a few times. The J gene is TRBJ2-3, the V gene TRBV20-1; 10 bases are a match to TRBD2. V lost 3 bases to trimming and J lost 4 bases; unmatched junction nucleotides: 7. From germline, CDR1 is DFQATT and CDR2 SNEGSKA (reference sequence). The CDR3 is 15 residues long. CDR3 DNA: TGCAGTGCTAGTTTGCTAGCGGGGGAAGCAGATACGCAGTATTTT. Protein sequence: CSASLLAGEADTQYF.

This clonotype was seen more than once but under ten times. This rearrangement joins TRBV4-1 to TRBJ2-3; TRBD1 aligns across 7 bases. The V segment lost 3 bases and the J segment 3 bases; nucleotides outside the gene matches: 3. The CDR3 covers 14 residues. Germline assignment: CDR1 MGHRA and CDR2 YSYEKL. This chain's CDR3 is CASSQVQGTDTQYF. The CDR3 DNA reads as TGCGCCAGCAGCCAGGTACAGGGGACAGATACGCAGTATTTT.

This clonotype has a handful of counts. The genes are TRBV23-1 and TRBJ2-7, with D hard to call. TRBV23-1 is assigned to the ORF class and has an uncertain function. Deletions cut 2 bases from V and 2 bases from J, with 10 bases between. CDR3 length equals 14 residues. The CDR3, as DNA: TGCGCCAGCAGTCAACCCACTACGGCCTACGAGCAGTACTTC. It encodes CASSQPTTAYEQYF.

The genes are TRBV5-1 and TRBJ2-7, with TRBD1 identical over 7 bases. The CDR3 is 14 amino acids. The germline V gene has CDR1 SGHRS and CDR2 YFSETQ. J was trimmed by 2 bases and V by 5 bases; bases with no gene match: 7. The CDR3 DNA reads as TGCGCCAGCAGGGTGAGGACAGGAGCCTACGAGCAGTACTTC. It codes for CASRVRTGAYEQYF.

This clonotype was picked up many times. The chain uses TRBV12-3 or TRBV12-4 and TRBJ2-5; tentatively, D is TRBD1 (5 bases). The CDR3 covers 18 residues. V dropped 1 base and J dropped 0 bases, with 18 bases sitting between them. The CDR3 protein is CASSLGQGRVQDQETQYF. CDR3 DNA sequence: TGTGCCAGCAGTTTAGGCCAGGGTAGGGTACAGGACCAAGAGACCCAGTACTTC.

This clonotype was seen repeatedly, ten times or more. The chain employs TRBV20-1 and TRBJ2-5, with TRBD2 as a possible D gene (6 bases). Deletions cut 6 bases from V and 5 bases from J, with 10 bases between. The CDR3 has 11 amino acids. The germline V gene has CDR1 DFQATT and CDR2 SNEGSKA (reference sequence). CDR3 sequence (DNA): TGCAGTGCCGCTGCGGGGGAGACCCAGTACTTC. The encoded protein is CSAAAGETQYF.

The chain combines TRBV3-1 with TRBJ2-5, with D tentatively TRBD2 (7 bases). CDR3 length equals 15 residues. Germline V lookup: CDR1 LGHDT, CDR2 YNNKEL (reference sequence). The V and J ends lost 5 bases and 5 bases respectively, with 18 bases between them. The CDR3 DNA reads TGTGCCAGCAGCGCAAGGGGGGGTCTGAGGGAGACCCAGTACTTC. Its protein product is CASSARGGLRETQYF.